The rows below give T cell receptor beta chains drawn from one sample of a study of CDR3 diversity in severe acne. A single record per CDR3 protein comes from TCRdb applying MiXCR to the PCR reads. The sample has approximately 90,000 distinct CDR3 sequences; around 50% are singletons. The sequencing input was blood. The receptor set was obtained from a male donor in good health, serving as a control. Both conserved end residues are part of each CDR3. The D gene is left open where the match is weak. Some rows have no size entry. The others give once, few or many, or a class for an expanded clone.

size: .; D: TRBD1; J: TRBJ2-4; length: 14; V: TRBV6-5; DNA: TGTGCCAGCAGTGAACCGGGACAGGGTAACATTCAGTACTTC; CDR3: CASSEPGQGNIQYF
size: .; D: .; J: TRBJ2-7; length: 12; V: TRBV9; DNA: TGTGCCAGCAGCTTTGGGTTCTACGAGCAGTACTTC; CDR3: CASSFGFYEQYF
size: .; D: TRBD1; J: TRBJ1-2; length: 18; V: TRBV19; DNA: TGTGCCAGTAGTGCCTCCGGGACAGTAATAGCTCCTAACTATGGCTACACCTTC; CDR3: CASSASGTVIAPNYGYTF
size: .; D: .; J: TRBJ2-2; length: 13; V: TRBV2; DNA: TGTGCCAGCAAGGTTCGGGTAGCCGGGGAGCTGTTTTTT; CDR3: CASKVRVAGELFF
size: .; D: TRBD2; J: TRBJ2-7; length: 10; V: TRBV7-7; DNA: TGTGCTAGCGGGGGGTACGAGCAGTACTTC; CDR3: CASGGYEQYF
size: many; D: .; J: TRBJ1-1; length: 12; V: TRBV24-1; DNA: TGTGCCACCAGTGATTTGTCAGGCGAAGCTTTCTTT; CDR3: CATSDLSGEAFF
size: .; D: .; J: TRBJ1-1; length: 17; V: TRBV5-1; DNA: TGCGCCAGCAGTCGCTTAACCTCTGTAGGGGAATGGACTGAAGCTTTCTTT; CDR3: CASSRLTSVGEWTEAFF
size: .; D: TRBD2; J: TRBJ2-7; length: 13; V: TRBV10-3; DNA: TGTGCCATCTCGGCGGGACTAGATTACGAGCAGTACTTC; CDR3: CAISAGLDYEQYF
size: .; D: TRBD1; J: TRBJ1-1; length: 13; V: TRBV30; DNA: TGTGCCTGGAGAGCCACAGGGGTCACTGAAGCTTTCTTT; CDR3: CAWRATGVTEAFF
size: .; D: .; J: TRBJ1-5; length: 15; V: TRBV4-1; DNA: TGCGCCAGCAGCCAAGATCCACGGGGCAATCAGCCCCAGCATTTT; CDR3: CASSQDPRGNQPQHF
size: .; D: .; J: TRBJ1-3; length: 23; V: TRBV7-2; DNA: .; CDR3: CASSLVPQGAGTEAFFGQGTIYF
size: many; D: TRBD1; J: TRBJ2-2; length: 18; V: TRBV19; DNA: TGTGCCAGTAGGGTCAAGTCCGGGACAGGGTTACGCACCGGGGAGCTGTTTTTT; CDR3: CASRVKSGTGLRTGELFF
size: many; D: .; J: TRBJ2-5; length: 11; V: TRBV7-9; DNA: TGTGCCAGCTTCGTCACGGCGACCCAGTACTTC; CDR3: CASFVTATQYF
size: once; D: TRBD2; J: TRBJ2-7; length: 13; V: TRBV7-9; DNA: TGTGCCAGCAGCCCGCCAGCGGGGAACGAGCAGTACTTC; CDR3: CASSPPAGNEQYF
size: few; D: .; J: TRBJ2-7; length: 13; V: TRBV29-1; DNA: TGCAGCGCTACTTCACAGGGATCCTACGAGCAGTACTTC; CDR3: CSATSQGSYEQYF
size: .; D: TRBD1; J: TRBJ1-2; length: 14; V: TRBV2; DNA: TGTGCCAGCAGTGTGGAGGGGGCCAACTATCGCTACACCTTC; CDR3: CASSVEGANYRYTF
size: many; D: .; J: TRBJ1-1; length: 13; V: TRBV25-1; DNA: TGTGCCAGCAGTGAAATGGGGCCAACTGAAGCTTTCTTT; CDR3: CASSEMGPTEAFF
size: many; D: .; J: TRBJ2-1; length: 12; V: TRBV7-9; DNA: TGTGCCACTGGACAGCTCACGGATGAGCAGTTCTTC; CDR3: CATGQLTDEQFF